The clone carrying this T cell receptor (beta chain) was found a few times. This entry comes from a study of T-cell memory formation after mild COVID-19. The length of the CDR3 is 14 residues. Per the germline V gene, CDR1 is LGHDT and CDR2 is YNNKEL (reference sequence). V was trimmed by 4 bases and J by 8 bases, leaving 12 bases between them. TCRdb analysed the 5' RACE reads with MiXCR anew, one entry per CDR3 protein. The sample has approximately 480,000 distinct CDR3 sequences, 18% seen once; the top ten hold over 9%. This receptor was obtained from an adult woman who had mild COVID-19 (a few samples of this study predate the infection). Cell type and time point are not known. Sequenced material: PBMCs or a T cell subset sorted from them (not recorded which). V is TRBV3-1 and J is TRBJ1-6, with a weak D call TRBD1 (5 bases). The CDR3, as DNA: TGTGCCAGCAGCCTCGGGACGCCTGATTCACCCCTCCACTTT. Its protein is CASSLGTPDSPLHF.